This T cell receptor (beta chain) is from a study of T-cell reconstitution after alpha-beta-depleted transplantation in children. The length of the CDR3 is 16 residues. With V trimmed by 4 bases and J by 2 bases, 6 bases remained unmatched. Per germline, CDR1 SEHNR and CDR2 FQNEAQ (reference sequence). Using unique molecular identifiers, the investigators prepared the TCRbeta library. A single record per CDR3 protein comes from TCRdb applying MiXCR to the PCR reads. The sample records 450,000 to 600,000 distinct CDR3 sequences, approximately 29% being singletons. This TCR was sampled from a human donor who donated a stem cell graft to a child with aplastic anemia. The specimen was PBMCs from the stem cell graft donor, collected from the stem cell graft. The chain employs TRBV7-9 and TRBJ2-3; TRBD2 matches 10 bases. This CDR3 is CASSSLAGGYTDTQYF. CDR3 coding DNA: TGTGCCAGCAGCTCCTTAGCGGGAGGCTACACAGATACGCAGTATTTT.